The 11 T cell receptor beta chains reported below all come from one sample, sequenced in a study of MAIT cells during Salmonella Paratyphi A infection. General study findings and limits: Oligoclonal MAIT cells preferred TRBV20 and TRBV6, with usage seemingly unaffected by infection.

Time point described: mid-infection, around enteric fever diagnosis. Valpha7.2+ CD161+ T cells were sorted by flow cytometry as MAIT cells. These receptors have no identified antigens. TCRdb reprocessed the 5' RACE reads via MiXCR and lists one record per CDR3 protein. Seen here are approximately 1,200 distinct CDR3 sequences, 53% observed once, and the top ten hold about 30%. The sample was MAIT cells from blood, taken at the middle sampling point of the challenge study. These receptors were taken from a person aged 18 to 69 who was deliberately infected with Salmonella Paratyphi A in a paratyphoid fever challenge study.

This clonotype has only one observation. With a much larger clone just one base away, this may be a read error. This chain connects TRBV21-1 to TRBJ1-1. TRBV21-1 constitutes a pseudogene. The CDR3 is 15 amino acids. CDR3 coding DNA: TGTGCCAGCAGCAAAGAAAAGGGAATGAACACTGAAGCTTTCTTT. Translation: CASSKEKGMNTEAFF.

The V gene is TRBV7-9, the J gene TRBJ2-3; tentatively, D is TRBD1 (5 bases). Trimming shortened V by 5 bases and J by 6 bases, and 15 bases separated the two germline ends. The CDR3 totals 14 residues. Germline-derived CDR1 and CDR2 are SEHNR and FQNEAQ (reference sequence). The CDR3 DNA reads TGTGCCAGCAGCCCAACGTGGGCAGGGGATACGCAGTATTTT. Translated, it gives CASSPTWAGDTQYF.

On this clonotype: A read error is likely, as this CDR3 ends without the conserved phenylalanine or tryptophan. The DNA is left out, because the CDR3 cannot be placed on it with certainty; the CDR3 is given as TCRdb lists it. The chain is built from TRBV6-4 and TRBJ2-1; the table's D call, TRBD1, has no DNA check behind it. The CDR3 is 15 amino acids in total, end residues counted. Germline V CDR1 and CDR2: MRHNA, SNTAGT. CDR3 amino acids: CASSDSAGEGNEKLG.

As to this clonotype: The missing conserved phenylalanine or tryptophan at the end of this CDR3 makes a read error likely. Because the CDR3's place on the DNA is in doubt, the DNA is left out and the CDR3 is given as listed by TCRdb. The chain couples TRBV2 to TRBJ2-7; the table's D call, TRBD1, was not checked against the DNA. The length of the CDR3 is 17 amino acids, counting both ends. Germline lookup yields CDR1 SNHLY and CDR2 FYNNEI. This chain's CDR3 is CASSEAVGDEREEEKEG.

This clonotype was detected once. This chain uses TRBV15 with TRBJ2-1; 8 bases line up with TRBD2. Germline values: CDR1 LNHNV, CDR2 YYDKDF (reference sequence). The V gene end was trimmed by 0 bases and the J gene end by 2 bases; junction bases not matched to a gene: 3. The CDR3 is 16 amino acids. CDR3 in DNA: TGTGCCACCAGCAGAGATGTGACTAGCGCCTACAATGAGCAGTTCTTC. It specifies CATSRDVTSAYNEQFF.

The chain couples TRBV20-1 to TRBJ2-7; 11 positions agree with TRBD1. J gave up 6 bases and V 6 bases, and 16 bases lay outside the gene matches. This CDR3 has 16 residues. Germline V lookup: CDR1 DFQATT, CDR2 SNEGSKA (reference sequence). The CDR3 region has the DNA TGCAGTGCCAGCAGTGAAGTGGGGACAGGGGGGAGCGAGCAGTACTTC. Protein: CSASSEVGTGGSEQYF.

Concerning this clonotype: No conserved phenylalanine or tryptophan ends this CDR3, so it is likely a read error. The DNA is left out, because the CDR3 cannot be placed on it with certainty; the CDR3 is given as TCRdb lists it. The V and J genes are TRBV20-1 and TRBJ2-7; TRBD2 reflects the table's D call only, with no check against the DNA. The CDR3 has 14 residues if both end residues are counted. Germline assignment: CDR1 DFQATT and CDR2 SNEGSKA (reference sequence). This CDR3 is CSARGGGEREEKEG.

In regard to this clonotype: The CDR3 carries no conserved terminal phenylalanine or tryptophan, so it likely arises from a read error. No DNA is shown, since the ends of the CDR3 on it are uncertain; the CDR3 is the one TCRdb lists. The chain couples TRBV6-2 or TRBV6-3 to TRBJ1-4; TRBD1, the table's D call, was not compared with the DNA. The CDR3 extends over 14 residues, inclusive of both ends. The V gene's germline CDR1 is MNHEY and CDR2 SVGEGT. CDR3 sequence reads: CASSRKGENEKMLL.

As for this clonotype: At one end, the junction sequence differs from germline, possibly due to a read error. DNA of the CDR3: TGCAGTGCTAAGGGAAGAGAGGAAGAAGAGAAGGAATTC. It yields the protein CSAKGREEEEKEF. The chain joins TRBV20-1 to TRBJ2-7; D is unresolved. The germline CDR1 and CDR2 sequences are DFQATT and SNEGSKA (reference sequence). This CDR3 is built from 13 residues.

As to this clonotype: No conserved phenylalanine or tryptophan ends this CDR3, so it is likely a read error. No DNA is shown, since the ends of the CDR3 on it are uncertain; the CDR3 is the one TCRdb lists. V usage is TRBV6-6 and J usage is TRBJ1-1. Germline V gene sequence: CDR1 MNHNY, CDR2 SVGAGI (reference sequence). The CDR3 region is 13 residues in length, termini included. The CDR3 here is CASSYRENTEEGG.

This clonotype is termed large. The chain joins TRBV20-1 to TRBJ1-5; 10 nucleotides line up with TRBD1. CDR1 DFQATT and CDR2 SNEGSKA come from the germline V gene (reference sequence). The CDR3 loop spans 14 amino acids. V lost 4 bases to trimming and J lost 6 bases; unmatched junction nucleotides: 6. For the CDR3, the DNA is TGCAGTGCTATCGGACAGGGGGATGTTCAGCCCCAGCATTTT. Its protein product is CSAIGQGDVQPQHF.